This entry features one TCR beta chain sequence. Its antigen is undetermined. Germline is not matched at one junction end, which may reflect a read error. This specimen belongs to a study of blood T cells in healthy people across ages. Study-level information: Using template switching, researchers captured about one barcoded beta molecule for each two T cells.

The draw of peripheral blood yielded approximately 10 milliliters from each donor. A J-beta primer mix and a sample-barcoded 5' primer were used in a second PCR of roughly 7 to 12 cycles. TCRdb re-called the 5' RACE reads through MiXCR, storing one row per CDR3 protein. The sample records around 1,800,000 distinct CDR3 sequences, about 39% being singletons. Overall study findings and caveats: Long-lived donors exceeded aged donors in naive CD4+ cells and diversity. Age brought a roughly linear fall in TCR beta diversity measured per million T cells.

CDR3 length: 15 residues. The V gene is TRBV12-3 or TRBV12-4, the J gene TRBJ1-2; 9 positions match TRBD1. Sequenced input: blood. This clonotype was obtained from a human donor in good health. CDR3 loop: CASSLAAPGQGHYTF. The CDR3 nucleotides are TGTGCCAGTAGTTTAGCGGCCCCCGGACAGGGGCACTACACCTTC.